This TCR beta chain was captured by sequencing in a study of T cells in Graves' hyperthyroidism and ophthalmopathy. It was RNA transcripts that yielded the amplified TCR beta CDR3 regions. HTBI primers were the set used in a first-round RT-PCR of the TCR CDR3. One entry per CDR3 protein, called by TCRdb with MiXCR from the multiplex PCR reads. This sample has around 350,000 distinct CDR3 sequences; approximately 19% occur once, and the top ten carry about 4%. At least ten counts were recorded for this clonotype. With 7 bases clipped from V and 0 bases from J, the junction kept 5 bases outside the gene matches. The germline CDR1 and CDR2 sequences are MNHNS and SASEGT. CDR3 length: 15 amino acids.

The sample consisted of blood. This sequence joins TRBV6-1 and TRBJ2-5; 10 nucleotides agree with TRBD2. The source of this sequence is a woman under 30 with Graves' hyperthyroidism. CDR3 bases: TGTGCCAGCACTAGCGGGGGCCCGTACCAAGAGACCCAGTACTTC. Translated: CASTSGGPYQETQYF.